This entry concerns a single T cell receptor (beta chain). CDR1 is KGHSH, CDR2 LQKENI, per germline. V lost 0 bases to trimming and J lost 10 bases; unmatched junction nucleotides: 8. The CDR3 sequence is 14 residues long. The data originate from a study of low-dose radiotherapy and immunotherapy resistance in tumors. On the study more broadly: Patients of Cohort 1 had 0.5 Gy fractions every 2 weeks, which summed to 6.5 Gy.

Priming of first-strand cDNA relied on TRAV- and TRBV-specific primers (covering alpha and beta chains). PCR amplification of the TCRs was performed with Phusion for 20 PCR cycles, and it relied on a constant-region primer together with a V-primer adapter. After the mRNA was isolated, it was amplified using in vitro transcription. TCRdb re-derived calls from the reads in MiXCR, one entry per CDR3 protein. The data show fewer than 8,500 distinct CDR3 sequences, with about 60% seen just once and 8.7% held by the top ten. The therapy administered to donors comprised nivolumab, ipilimumab, aspirin, low-dose cyclophosphamide and low-dose radiotherapy. Patients who could take part had advanced solid tumors with no tumor-infiltrating lymphocytes.

The sequence was obtained from a human donor with advanced metastatic prostate, ovarian, gallbladder or colorectal cancer (not recorded which). This table probably holds off-target reads from a library built for another chain. The rearrangement joins TRBV18 to TRBJ1-1, with 7 positions matching TRBD1. The CDR3 spells CASSPPGQGGTAFF. CDR3 in DNA: TGTGCCAGCTCACCACCGGGGCAGGGGGGTACAGCTTTCTTT.